This entry is about one TCR beta chain. Its target is unknown. The record originates from a study of cytomegalovirus exposure and HLA in healthy donors. CDR3 length: 12 residues. Trimming pared 6 bases from V and 2 bases from J, leaving 7 bases between. Looked up from germline, CDR1 is MDHEN and CDR2 is SYDVKM. PCR involved 60 Vbeta and 13 Jbeta primers. Method: immunoSEQ multiplex PCR; TCRdb's copy keeps in-frame clones and lacks some. Counted here are about 200,000 clones, 65% to 85% occurring once; the ten biggest clones make up more than 1.5%. The study's findings and limits: Differences between HLA loci emerged in a later analysis of TCR association rates, with DRB1 most and HLA-C fewest.

Material: PBMCs. The chain combines TRBV28 with TRBJ1-1; no clear D. This TCR was sampled from a man aged 18 to 30 in good health and CMV-seronegative. The CDR3 nucleotides read TGTGCCAGCAGGGAGGATAACACTGAAGCTTTCTTT. Its translation is CASREDNTEAFF.